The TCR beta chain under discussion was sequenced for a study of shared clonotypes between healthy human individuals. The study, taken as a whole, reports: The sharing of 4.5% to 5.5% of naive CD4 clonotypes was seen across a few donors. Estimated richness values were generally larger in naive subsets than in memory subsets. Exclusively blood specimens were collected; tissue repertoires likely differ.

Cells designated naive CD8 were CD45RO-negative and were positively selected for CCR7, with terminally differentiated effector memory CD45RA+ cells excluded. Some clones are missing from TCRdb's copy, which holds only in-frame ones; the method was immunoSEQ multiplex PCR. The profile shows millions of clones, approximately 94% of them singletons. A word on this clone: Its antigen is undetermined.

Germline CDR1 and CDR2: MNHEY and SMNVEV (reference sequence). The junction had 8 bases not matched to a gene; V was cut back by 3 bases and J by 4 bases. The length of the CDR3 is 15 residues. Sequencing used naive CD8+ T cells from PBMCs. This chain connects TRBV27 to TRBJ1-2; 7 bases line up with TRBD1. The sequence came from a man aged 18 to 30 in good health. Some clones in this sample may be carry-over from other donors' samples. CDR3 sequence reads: CASSLYKGAVYGYTF. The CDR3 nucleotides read TGTGCCAGCAGTTTGTATAAGGGGGCGGTCTATGGCTACACCTTC.